This note documents a single TCR beta chain sequence. Its antigen is as yet unknown. The data were produced by immunoSEQ multiplex PCR, yet TCRdb's version contains in-frame clones alone and is incomplete. The table shows some 150,000 clones, with more than 85% occurring only once. The sample belongs to a study of T cell responses to AZD1222 COVID-19 vaccine. Regarding the study as a whole: Sampled repertoires all dated from after the peak T cell response.

This TCR was recovered from an adult in good health. The source was peripheral blood, collected on day 0 of AZD1222 vaccination.

In DNA form, the CDR3 reads TGTGCCAGCAGTTGGCCCGGGGGGTCGGAGCAGTACTTC. Residues: CASSWPGGSEQYF. V is TRBV6-5 and J is TRBJ2-7, with 7 nucleotides matching TRBD2. Germline assignment: CDR1 MNHEY and CDR2 SVGAGI. The CDR3 sequence is 13 residues long. V shed 4 bases, J shed 7 bases, and the junction held 7 bases outside the gene matches.